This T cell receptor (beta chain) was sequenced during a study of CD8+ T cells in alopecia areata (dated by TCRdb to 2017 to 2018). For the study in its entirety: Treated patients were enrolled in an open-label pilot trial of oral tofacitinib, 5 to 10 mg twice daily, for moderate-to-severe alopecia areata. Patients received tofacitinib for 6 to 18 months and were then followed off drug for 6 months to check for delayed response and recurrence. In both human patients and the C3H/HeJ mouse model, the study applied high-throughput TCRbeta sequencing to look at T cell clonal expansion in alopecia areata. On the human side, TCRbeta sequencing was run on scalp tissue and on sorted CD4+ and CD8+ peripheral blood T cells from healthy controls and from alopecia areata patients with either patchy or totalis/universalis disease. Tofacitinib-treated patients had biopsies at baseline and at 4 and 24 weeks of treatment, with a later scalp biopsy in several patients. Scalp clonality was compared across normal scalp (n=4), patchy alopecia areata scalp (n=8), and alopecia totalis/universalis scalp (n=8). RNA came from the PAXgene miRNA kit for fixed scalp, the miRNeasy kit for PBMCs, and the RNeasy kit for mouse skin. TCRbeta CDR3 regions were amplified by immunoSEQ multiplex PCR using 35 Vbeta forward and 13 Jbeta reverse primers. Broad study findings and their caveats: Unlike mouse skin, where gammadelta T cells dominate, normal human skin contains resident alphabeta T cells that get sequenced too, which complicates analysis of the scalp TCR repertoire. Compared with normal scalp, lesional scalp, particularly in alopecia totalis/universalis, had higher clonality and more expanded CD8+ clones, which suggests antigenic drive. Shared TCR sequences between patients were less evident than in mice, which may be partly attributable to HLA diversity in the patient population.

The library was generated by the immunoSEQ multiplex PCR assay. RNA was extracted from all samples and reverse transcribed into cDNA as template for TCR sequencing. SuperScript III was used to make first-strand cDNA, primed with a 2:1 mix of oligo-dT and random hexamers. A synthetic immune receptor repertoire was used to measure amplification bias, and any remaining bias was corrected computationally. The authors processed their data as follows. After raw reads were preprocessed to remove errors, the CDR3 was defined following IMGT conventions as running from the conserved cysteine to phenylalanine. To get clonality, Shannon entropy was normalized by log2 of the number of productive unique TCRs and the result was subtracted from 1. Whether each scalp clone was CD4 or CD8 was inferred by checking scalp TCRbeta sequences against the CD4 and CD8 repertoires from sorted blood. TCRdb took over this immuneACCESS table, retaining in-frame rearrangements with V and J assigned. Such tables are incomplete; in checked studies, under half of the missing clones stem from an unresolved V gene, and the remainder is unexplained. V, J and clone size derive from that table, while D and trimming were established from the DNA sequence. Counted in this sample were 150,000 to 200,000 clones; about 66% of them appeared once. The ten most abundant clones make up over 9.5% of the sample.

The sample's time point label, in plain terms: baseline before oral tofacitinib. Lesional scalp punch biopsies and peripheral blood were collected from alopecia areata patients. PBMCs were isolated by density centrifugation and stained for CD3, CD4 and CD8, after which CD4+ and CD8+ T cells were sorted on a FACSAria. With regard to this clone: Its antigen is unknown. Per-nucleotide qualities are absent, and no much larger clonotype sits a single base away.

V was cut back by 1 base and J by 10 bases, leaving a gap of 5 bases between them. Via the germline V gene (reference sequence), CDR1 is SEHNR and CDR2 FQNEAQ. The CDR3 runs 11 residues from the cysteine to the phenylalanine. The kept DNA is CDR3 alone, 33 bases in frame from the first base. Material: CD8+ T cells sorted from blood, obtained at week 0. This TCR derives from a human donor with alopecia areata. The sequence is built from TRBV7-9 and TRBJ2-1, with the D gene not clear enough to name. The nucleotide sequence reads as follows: TGTGCCAGCAGCTTAGTTATAGAGCAGTTCTTC. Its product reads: CASSLVIEQFF.